This TCR beta chain was sequenced for a study of beta chain features in type 1 diabetes (dated by TCRdb to the late 2010s). For the study in its entirety: Mean age, gender distribution, total cell number and subset yield did not differ between patients and healthy donors. In the study, TCRB repertoires of sorted circulating CD4+ T cell subsets from recently diagnosed type 1 diabetes patients were compared with those of matched healthy donors. Across all samples, about 110 million sorted cells were examined, and cell number per subset correlated strongly with RNA yield. Whereas all 30 or so donors provided naive and central memory subsets, regulatory and stem cell-like memory subsets were isolated from just 8 patients and roughly eight healthy donors. General study outcomes and caveats: PCR might favor shorter templates, but patient and control samples were amplified and corrected together, so any skew would affect both groups equally. Because the HLA sub-analyses included only small numbers of individuals, any influence of HLA type on TCRB rearrangement was left unresolved. A moderate but significant shortening of TCRB CDR3 length was observed in type 1 diabetes patients in all four CD4+ subsets. The naive, central memory and regulatory TCRB repertoires appeared to resemble one another more closely among patients than among healthy donors. At VDJ recombination sites, type 1 diabetes patients had fewer insertions and more deleted nucleotides, which implies abnormalities in thymic rearrangement. Because cDNA was sequenced instead of genomic DNA, activated cells with high expression could be over-represented, although the groups did not differ in activation or CD3 levels.

The High Capacity cDNA Reverse Transcription Kit was used to reverse transcribe all of the isolated RNA, meaning that expressed TCRB transcripts were what got sequenced. Deep immunoSEQ sequencing was applied to naive, central memory and regulatory T cell samples, giving an average of roughly 3.5 million total reads per sample. Sorted cells were lysed in RLT buffer and RNA was extracted with DNase-treated RNeasy Micro or Mini kits, depending on cell number. To prevent cross-contamination, each cell subset was processed individually, whereas patient and healthy donor samples were processed jointly. The immunoSEQ multiplex PCR was used to amplify TCRB sequences from cDNA, generating 87-bp fragments that spanned the CDR3 region. The amplicons were sequenced using the Illumina HiSeq platform. The authors' analysis ran thus. Synthetic template baselines were used to correct PCR bias computationally, reads within Hamming distance 2 were collapsed together, and singletons that could not be merged were discarded. Reads were aligned to IMGT to assign V, D and J genes, CDR3 length, and insertions or deletions at six rearrangement sites. Clonotype counts were normalized to sorted cell number within each subset before computing true diversity and Gini coefficients with the tcR R package. The overlap coefficient, calculated on TCRB nucleotide sequences, was used to quantify repertoire sharing. The clones in this table, taken by TCRdb from immuneACCESS, are in-frame only. Not every clone is retained; where verified, under half of the shortfall comes from an unresolved V gene, and the cause of the rest is unknown. That table is the source of V, J and clone size, and D and trimming were worked out from the DNA. This sample holds about 140,000 clones; roughly 10% were observed only once. 0.65% of the sample is taken by the ten largest.

Remarks on this clone: What antigen it recognizes has not been identified. The input lacks base qualities; no much larger clone sits a single base away.

A single peripheral blood draw of about 120 mL on average was collected from each donor into heparinised tubes. Naive, central memory, regulatory and stem cell-like memory CD4+ T cells were sorted on a BD FACSAria II using a panel including CD45RO, CCR7, CD25, CD127, CD95 and CD27. Every sorted population had a purity above 95%. PBMCs were separated immediately by Lymphoprep density gradient centrifugation and were stained directly, without being cultured. Samples were stained and sorted in pairs, with one healthy donor and one patient per experiment, so that batch effects were minimized. The CDR3 measures 13 amino acids from cysteine to phenylalanine. The DNA shown is the 39-base CDR3, in frame from base 1. V lost 4 bases and J lost 4 bases; the stretch between them is 10 bases long. The germline V gene (reference sequence) sets CDR1 to SGHNT and CDR2 to YYREEE.

Sequencing was done on a sample of central memory CD4+ T cells from blood. The chain is encoded by TRBV5-4 joined to TRBJ2-3, with no reliable assignment of the D segment. This sequence was found in a woman aged 40 to 49 in good health. The bases are TGTGCCAGCAGCGAAAAAAGCGCAGATACGCAGTATTTT. It specifies CASSEKSADTQYF.